This passage covers 9 T cell receptor beta chains from one sample sequenced in a study of early T cells in non-severe SARS-CoV-2 infection (dated by TCRdb to about 2021). The method was 5' RACE. TCRdb records NextSeq 500 as the sequencer. TCRdb reanalyzed the raw reads on its own, using fastp at Q25 for trimming and MiXCR for clone calling, and kept in-frame beta chains. Each CDR3 protein gets just one entry, which takes the most common genes and DNA from the rows behind it. The sample table shows tens of thousands of distinct CDR3 sequences, and approximately 15% are seen once. The ten largest clonotypes hold around 5.1% of the sample. Sequenced: whole blood. The receptors originated from an adult who was a healthcare worker with PCR-confirmed SARS-CoV-2 infection or an uninfected control (not recorded which).

This clonotype turned up a few times. J is TRBJ2-1 and V is TRBV14; D is unclear. The V and J ends lost 3 bases and 5 bases respectively, with 14 bases between them. CDR3 length: 15 amino acids. CDR1 and CDR2 (germline): SGHDN, FVKESK. The CDR3 nucleotides read TGTGCCAGCAGCCACCTACCCCACATTCACAATGAGCAGTTCTTC. It codes for CASSHLPHIHNEQFF.

This clonotype was observed at least ten times. This chain connects TRBV9 to TRBJ2-7, with no clear D. The germline CDR1 and CDR2 sequences are SGDLS and YYNGEE. There are 11 residues in the CDR3. Trimming stripped 3 bases from V and 6 bases from J, with 7 bases between. In DNA form, the CDR3 reads TGTGCCAGCAGCGGTGACGGCGAGCAGTACTTC. Protein sequence: CASSGDGEQYF.

The V call is TRBV6-2 or TRBV6-3, the J call TRBJ1-5; 7 positions match TRBD1. The germline V gene has CDR1 MNHEY and CDR2 SVGEGT. The CDR3 loop spans 13 amino acids. V lost 10 bases and J lost 7; bases outside the gene matches: 10. The CDR3 sequence: CATLRDSYQPQHF. The CDR3 DNA reads TGTGCCACCCTCCGGGACAGCTACCAGCCCCAGCATTTT.

This clonotype appeared a few times. V and J are TRBV20-1 and TRBJ2-7; the D gene is possibly TRBD2 (6 bases). V lost 3 bases and J 6 bases, leaving 12 bases between the germline ends. The CDR3 loop spans 12 amino acids. CDR1 is DFQATT, CDR2 SNEGSKA, per germline (reference sequence). Here the CDR3 DNA reads TGCAGTGCTAGGCCTAGCGCCAGCGAGCAGTACTTC. Its translation: CSARPSASEQYF.

This clonotype has at least ten counts. The CDR3 loop is CSAMGDRMNTEAFF. CDR3 nucleotide sequence: TGCAGTGCAATGGGCGACAGGATGAACACTGAAGCTTTCTTT. The chain recombines TRBV20-1 with TRBJ1-1; possibly TRBD1 for D (6 bases). The V and J ends lost 6 bases and 0 bases respectively, with 14 bases between them. Germline V gene sequence: CDR1 DFQATT, CDR2 SNEGSKA (reference sequence). The length of the CDR3 is 14 residues.

This clonotype showed up just a few times. The J gene is TRBJ2-7, the V gene TRBV20-1; 7 positions agree with TRBD1. CDR3 length: 12 residues. Trimming removed 7 bases from V and 6 bases from J; junction bases left unmatched: 9. Germline-derived CDR1 and CDR2 are DFQATT and SNEGSKA (reference sequence). The CDR3 loop is CSGRQGAGEQYF. The CDR3 DNA reads TGCAGTGGGCGACAGGGAGCAGGCGAGCAGTACTTC.

The chain couples TRBV3-1 to TRBJ2-1; D remains ambiguous. CDR3 length: 14 residues. V shed 1 base and J shed 6 bases, with 10 bases lying between them. Germline CDR1 and CDR2: LGHDT and YNNKEL (reference sequence). CDR3 sequence reads: CASSQVRLANEQFF. The CDR3 DNA is TGTGCCAGCAGCCAAGTCCGCCTCGCCAATGAGCAGTTCTTC.

This clonotype occurred a few times. CDR3 protein: CASSLGLELGYTF. The DNA for the CDR3 is TGTGCCAGCAGCTTAGGGTTGGAGCTGGGCTACACCTTC. This chain connects TRBV7-2 to TRBJ1-2, with D unclear. There are 13 residues in the CDR3. Germline V CDR1 and CDR2: SGHTA, FQGNSA. V gave up 1 base and J gave up 8 bases, with 11 bases separating them.

Only a few counts were recorded for this clonotype. The gene calls are TRBV5-1 and TRBJ2-7; the D gene is possibly TRBD2 (5 bases). This CDR3 is built from 14 residues. Germline CDR1 and CDR2: SGHRS and YFSETQ. V lost 3 bases and J lost 3, with 13 bases in between. The CDR3: CASSSAAGGYEQYF. CDR3 nucleotides: TGCGCCAGCAGCTCGGCCGCAGGAGGCTACGAGCAGTACTTC.